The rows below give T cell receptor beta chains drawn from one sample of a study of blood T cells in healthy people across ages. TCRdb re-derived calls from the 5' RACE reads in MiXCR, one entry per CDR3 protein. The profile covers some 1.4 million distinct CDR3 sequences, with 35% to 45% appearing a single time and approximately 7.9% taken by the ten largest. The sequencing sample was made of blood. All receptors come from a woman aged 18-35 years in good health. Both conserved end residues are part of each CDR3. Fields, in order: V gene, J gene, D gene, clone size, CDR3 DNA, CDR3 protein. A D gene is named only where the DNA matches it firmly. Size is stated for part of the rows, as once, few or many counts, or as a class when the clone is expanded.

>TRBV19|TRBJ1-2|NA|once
TGTGCCAGCGCCTCGGGACCAGATGGCTACACCTTC
CASASGPDGYTF
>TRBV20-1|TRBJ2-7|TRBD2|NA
TGCAGTGCCCATCGGGGGGACGAGCAGTACTTC
CSAHRGDEQYF
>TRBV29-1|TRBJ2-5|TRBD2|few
TGCAGCGTTGAAACGGTACGGGAGGTTCAAGAGACCCAGTACTTC
CSVETVREVQETQYF
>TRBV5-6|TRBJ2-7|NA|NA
TGTGCCAGCAGCTTGACCCGGACTGCCTGGAATGAGCAGTACTTC
CASSLTRTAWNEQYF
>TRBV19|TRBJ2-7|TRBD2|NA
TGTGCCAGTAGCAACACCGGGACTAGCGGCTACGAGCAGTACTTC
CASSNTGTSGYEQYF
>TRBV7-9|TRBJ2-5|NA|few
TGTGCCAGCAGCCCTAAAACGGGCGGACAAGAGACCCAGTACTTC
CASSPKTGGQETQYF
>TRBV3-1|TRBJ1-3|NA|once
TGTGCCAGCAGCCAAGAGGGTATTTCTGGAAACACCATATATTTT
CASSQEGISGNTIYF
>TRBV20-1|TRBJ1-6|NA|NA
TGCAGTGCTAGGGAAGGGGCTGATTCACCCCTCCACTTT
CSAREGADSPLHF
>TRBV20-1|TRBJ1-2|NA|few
TGCAGTGCTCCTCAGGGATTTTTTCCTGGCTACACCTTC
CSAPQGFFPGYTF
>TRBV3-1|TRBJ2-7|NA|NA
TGTGCCAGCAGCCTTTCTGTTGGGGCCTCCTACGAGCAGTACTTC
CASSLSVGASYEQYF
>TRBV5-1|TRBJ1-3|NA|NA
TGCGCCAGCAGCTTGGCGGTCGCCTCTGGAAACACCATATATTTT
CASSLAVASGNTIYF
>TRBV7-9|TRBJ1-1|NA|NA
TGTTCCAGCAGCCCTTACAGGGATACTAAAGCTTTCTTT
CSSSPYRDTKAFF
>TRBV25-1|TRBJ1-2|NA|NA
TGTGCCACCCGATCGTATGGCTACACCTTC
CATRSYGYTF
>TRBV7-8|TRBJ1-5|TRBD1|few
TGTGCCAGCAGCTCATTTTCCTTGACAGGGATTTATCAGCCCCAGCATTTT
CASSSFSLTGIYQPQHF
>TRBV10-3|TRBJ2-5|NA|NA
TGTGCCACCGATGGAGGGGGGAACAATGAGCAGTACTTC
CATDGGGNNEQYF
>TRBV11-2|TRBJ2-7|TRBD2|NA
TGTGCCAGCAGCTTAGATAGGACTAGCGGGGGGGCCTCCTACGAGCAGTACTTC
CASSLDRTSGGASYEQYF
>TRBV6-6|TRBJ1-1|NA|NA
TGTGCCAGCACCAAAAGGACTGAAGCTTTCTTT
CASTKRTEAFF
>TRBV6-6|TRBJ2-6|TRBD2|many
TGTGCCAGCAGCGATGGGACTACTGGGGCCAACGTCCTGACTTTC
CASSDGTTGANVLTF
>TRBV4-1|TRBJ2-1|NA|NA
TGCGCCAGCAGCCAAGGGGCTAGTTTGTATGAGCAGTTCTTC
CASSQGASLYEQFF
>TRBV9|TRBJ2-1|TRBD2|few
TGTGCCAGCAGCGTAGAGGCGGGGGGGACCTACAATGAGCAGTTCTTC
CASSVEAGGTYNEQFF
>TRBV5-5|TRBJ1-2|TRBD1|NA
TGTGCCAGCAGCTCAACAGGGGAGGAGTATGACTACACCTTC
CASSSTGEEYDYTF
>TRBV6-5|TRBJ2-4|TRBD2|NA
TGTGCCAGCAGTTCCGGGACTATAGCCAAAAACATTCAGTACTTC
CASSSGTIAKNIQYF
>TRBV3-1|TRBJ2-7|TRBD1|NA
TGTGCCAGCTCTAAGTGGGGGTCCCCGGGACAGGGAGGCTACGAGCAGTACTTC
CASSKWGSPGQGGYEQYF
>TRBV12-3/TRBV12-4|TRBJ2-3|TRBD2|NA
TGTGCCAGCAGTTTGGGTAGCGGGGGGGTAACTAGCACAGATACGCAGTATTTT
CASSLGSGGVTSTDTQYF
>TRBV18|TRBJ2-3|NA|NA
TGTGCCAGCTCTCCGATAGGGGGTCAAGGCACAGATACGCAGTATTTT
CASSPIGGQGTDTQYF
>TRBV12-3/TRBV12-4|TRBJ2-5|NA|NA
TGTGCCAGCAGTCGAGCCGGGGGCCAAGAGACCCAGTACTTC
CASSRAGGQETQYF
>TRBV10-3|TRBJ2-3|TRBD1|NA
TGTGCCGCACCAGGGGGATGGTCAGATACGCAGTATTTT
CAAPGGWSDTQYF
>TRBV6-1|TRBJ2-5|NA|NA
TGTGCCAGCAGTGAAGATGGGCCCTTCCGGGCCGGAGAAGAGACCCAGTACTTC
CASSEDGPFRAGEETQYF
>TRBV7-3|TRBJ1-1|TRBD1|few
TGTGCCAGCAGCATGCCGGGACAGGGGCGGACTGAAGCTTTCTTT
CASSMPGQGRTEAFF
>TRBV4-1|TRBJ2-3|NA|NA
TGCGCCAGCAGCCAAGATATAGGGGCAGATACGCAGTATTTT
CASSQDIGADTQYF
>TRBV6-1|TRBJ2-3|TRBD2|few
TGTGCCAGCAGGCCCCCCAGCGGGGGGGCAGCAGATACGCAGTATTTT
CASRPPSGGAADTQYF
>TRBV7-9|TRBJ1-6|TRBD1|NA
TGTGCCAGCAGCCCAAGGACAGGGGCAAGGCATTCACCCCTCCACTTT
CASSPRTGARHSPLHF
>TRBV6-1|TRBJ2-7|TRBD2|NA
TGTGCCAGCGTAGCGGGGCCCAACCCCTACGAGCAGTACTTC
CASVAGPNPYEQYF
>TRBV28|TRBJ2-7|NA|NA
TGTGCCAGCAGCCCCCCCAGGGGTCGGGCATACGAGCAGTACTTC
CASSPPRGRAYEQYF
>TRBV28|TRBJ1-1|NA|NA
TGTGCCAGCGGTTTCAAGGTCGCGACGCCAATGAACACTGAAGCTTTCTTT
CASGFKVATPMNTEAFF
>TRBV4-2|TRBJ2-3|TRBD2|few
TGTGCCAGCAGCCAAGGTGTCCAGCGGGGGGATACAGATACGCAGTATTTT
CASSQGVQRGDTDTQYF
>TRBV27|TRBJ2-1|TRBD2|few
TGTGCCAGCAGCCGAATTCTAGCGGGGCCTTACAATGAGCAGTTCTTC
CASSRILAGPYNEQFF